Listed below are T cell receptor beta chains from one sample, sequenced in a study of blood T cell repertoires in COVID-19. TCRdb's table, derived via immunoSEQ multiplex PCR, lists solely in-frame clones and lacks some. Found here are 200,000 to 300,000 clones, around 85% of them singletons; the top ten hold roughly a tenth. The sample taken for sequencing was peripheral blood. Receptors were obtained from an elderly woman with acute or convalescent COVID-19. The CDR3 runs from the conserved cysteine through the conserved F or W. Fields, in order: D gene, V gene, CDR3 length, J gene, clone size, CDR3 DNA, CDR3 protein. D genes are given only for firm matches. Clone size, where shown, is once, few, many, or a class for clones that have expanded.

D gene: TRBD1; V gene: TRBV30; CDR3 length: 15; J gene: TRBJ2-7; clone size: once; CDR3 DNA: TGTGCCTGGAGTGTGGGACAGGGTTCTCCCTACGAGCAGTACTTC; CDR3 protein: CAWSVGQGSPYEQYF
D gene: .; V gene: TRBV2; CDR3 length: 14; J gene: TRBJ1-5; clone size: .; CDR3 DNA: TGTGCCAGCAGTGTAGGCAGGGTCAATCAGCCCCAGCATTTT; CDR3 protein: CASSVGRVNQPQHF
D gene: .; V gene: TRBV5-4; CDR3 length: 16; J gene: TRBJ2-3; clone size: .; CDR3 DNA: TGTGCCAGCACCATGTCAGGAAAACTCGGAACAGATACGCAGTATTTT; CDR3 protein: CASTMSGKLGTDTQYF
D gene: TRBD1; V gene: TRBV2; CDR3 length: 17; J gene: TRBJ1-6; clone size: .; CDR3 DNA: TGTGCCAGCAGGGACGGACAGGGGCGCTCCTATAATTCACCCCTCCACTTT; CDR3 protein: CASRDGQGRSYNSPLHF
D gene: .; V gene: TRBV14; CDR3 length: 14; J gene: TRBJ1-4; clone size: .; CDR3 DNA: TGTGCCAGCAGCCGGACAGATTCTAATGAAAAACTGTTTTTT; CDR3 protein: CASSRTDSNEKLFF
D gene: .; V gene: TRBV5-1; CDR3 length: 15; J gene: TRBJ1-4; clone size: .; CDR3 DNA: TGCGCCAGCAGCTTGGATGGGAGAACTAATGAAAAACTGTTTTTT; CDR3 protein: CASSLDGRTNEKLFF
D gene: .; V gene: TRBV27; CDR3 length: 16; J gene: TRBJ1-6; clone size: .; CDR3 DNA: TGTGCCAGCAGTTTTATCAGGGGCCAGGGGTGGTCACCCCTCCACTTT; CDR3 protein: CASSFIRGQGWSPLHF
D gene: .; V gene: TRBV29-1; CDR3 length: 11; J gene: TRBJ2-7; clone size: .; CDR3 DNA: TGCAGCGTTGGCAGCTCCTACGAGCAGTACTTC; CDR3 protein: CSVGSSYEQYF
D gene: TRBD2; V gene: TRBV7-3; CDR3 length: 15; J gene: TRBJ2-5; clone size: .; CDR3 DNA: TGTGCCAGCAGCTTTAGCGGGGGTGAACAAGAGACCCAGTACTTC; CDR3 protein: CASSFSGGEQETQYF
D gene: .; V gene: TRBV18; CDR3 length: 17; J gene: TRBJ2-7; clone size: .; CDR3 DNA: TGTGCCAGCTCACGGGACTCCCTAGACCGAGTCTCCTACGAGCAGTACTTC; CDR3 protein: CASSRDSLDRVSYEQYF
D gene: TRBD2; V gene: TRBV6-5; CDR3 length: 15; J gene: TRBJ2-3; clone size: .; CDR3 DNA: TGTGCCAGCCGACAGAGCGGGGGAGGGGCAGATACGCAGTATTTT; CDR3 protein: CASRQSGGGADTQYF
D gene: .; V gene: TRBV13; CDR3 length: 13; J gene: TRBJ2-3; clone size: .; CDR3 DNA: TGTGCCAGCAGCACGGGTTCCACAGATACGCAGTATTTT; CDR3 protein: CASSTGSTDTQYF
D gene: .; V gene: TRBV27; CDR3 length: 16; J gene: TRBJ1-6; clone size: .; CDR3 DNA: TGTGCCAGCAGTTTAGGGAGGGGCTCGGGGAATTCACCCCTCCACTTT; CDR3 protein: CASSLGRGSGNSPLHF
D gene: .; V gene: TRBV2; CDR3 length: 15; J gene: TRBJ2-5; clone size: .; CDR3 DNA: TGTGCCAGCAGTGAAAGAACAAAATCCCTAGAGACCCAGTACTTC; CDR3 protein: CASSERTKSLETQYF
D gene: TRBD1; V gene: TRBV6-1; CDR3 length: 16; J gene: TRBJ1-6; clone size: .; CDR3 DNA: TGTGCCAGCAGTGCAGGGACAGGGAGTCGCAATTCACCCCTCCACTTT; CDR3 protein: CASSAGTGSRNSPLHF
D gene: .; V gene: TRBV5-6; CDR3 length: 13; J gene: TRBJ1-2; clone size: .; CDR3 DNA: TGTGCCAGCAGTCTGGGGCAGAACTATGGCTACACCTTC; CDR3 protein: CASSLGQNYGYTF
D gene: .; V gene: TRBV24-1; CDR3 length: 14; J gene: TRBJ1-5; clone size: .; CDR3 DNA: TGTGCCACCAGTGAGCCAGGGTCGTGGCAGCCCCAGCATTTT; CDR3 protein: CATSEPGSWQPQHF